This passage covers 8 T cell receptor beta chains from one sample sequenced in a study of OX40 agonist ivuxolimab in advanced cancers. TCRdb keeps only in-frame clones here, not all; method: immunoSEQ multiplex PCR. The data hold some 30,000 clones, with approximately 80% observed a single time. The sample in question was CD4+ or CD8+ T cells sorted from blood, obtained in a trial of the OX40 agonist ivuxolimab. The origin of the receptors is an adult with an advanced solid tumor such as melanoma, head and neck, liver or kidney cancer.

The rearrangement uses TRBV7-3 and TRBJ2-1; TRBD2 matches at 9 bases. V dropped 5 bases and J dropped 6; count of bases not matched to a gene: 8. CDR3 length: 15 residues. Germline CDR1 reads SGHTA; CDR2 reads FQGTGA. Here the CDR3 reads CASSTLAGPVNEQFF. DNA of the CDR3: TGTGCCAGCAGCACCCTAGCGGGGCCTGTCAATGAGCAGTTCTTC.

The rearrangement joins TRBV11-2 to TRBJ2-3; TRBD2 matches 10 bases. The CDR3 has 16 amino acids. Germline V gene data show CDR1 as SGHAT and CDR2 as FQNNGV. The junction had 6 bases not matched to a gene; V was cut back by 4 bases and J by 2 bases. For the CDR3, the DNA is TGTGCCAGCAGCTACCAAGCGGGAGGGGTCACAGATACGCAGTATTTT. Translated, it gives CASSYQAGGVTDTQYF.

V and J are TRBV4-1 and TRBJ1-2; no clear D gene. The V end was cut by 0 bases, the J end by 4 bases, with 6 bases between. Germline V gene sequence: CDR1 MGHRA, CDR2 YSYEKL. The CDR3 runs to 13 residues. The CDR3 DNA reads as TGCGCCAGCAGCCAAGAGGGCGGCTATGGCTACACCTTC. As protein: CASSQEGGYGYTF.

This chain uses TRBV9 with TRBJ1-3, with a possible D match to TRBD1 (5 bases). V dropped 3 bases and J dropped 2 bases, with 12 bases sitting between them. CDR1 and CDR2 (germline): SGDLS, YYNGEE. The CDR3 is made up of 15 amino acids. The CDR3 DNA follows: TGTGCCAGCAGCGCTGATGGGGGGGCTGGAAACACCATATATTTT. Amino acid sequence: CASSADGGAGNTIYF.

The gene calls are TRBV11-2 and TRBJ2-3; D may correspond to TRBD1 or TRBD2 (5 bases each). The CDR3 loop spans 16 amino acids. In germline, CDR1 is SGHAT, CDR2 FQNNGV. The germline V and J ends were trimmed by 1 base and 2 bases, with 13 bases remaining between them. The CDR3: CASSLVLGRSTDTQYF. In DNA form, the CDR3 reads TGTGCCAGCAGCTTAGTACTGGGACGGTCCACAGATACGCAGTATTTT.

This CDR3 is CSVDGPDTQYF. CDR3 DNA: TGCAGCGTTGATGGGCCAGATACGCAGTATTTT. This chain uses TRBV29-1 with TRBJ2-3; D is undetermined. The V gene's germline CDR1 is SQVTM and CDR2 ANQGSEA. CDR3 size: 11 residues. V was shortened by 3 bases and J by 4 bases, with 5 bases between the two germline ends.

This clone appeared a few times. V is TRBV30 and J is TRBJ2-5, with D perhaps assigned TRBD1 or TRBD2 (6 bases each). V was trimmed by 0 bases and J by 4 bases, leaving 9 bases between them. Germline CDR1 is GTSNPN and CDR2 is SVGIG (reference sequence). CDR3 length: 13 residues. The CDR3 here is CAWSVGGAETQYF. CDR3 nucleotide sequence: TGTGCCTGGAGTGTCGGGGGCGCAGAGACCCAGTACTTC.

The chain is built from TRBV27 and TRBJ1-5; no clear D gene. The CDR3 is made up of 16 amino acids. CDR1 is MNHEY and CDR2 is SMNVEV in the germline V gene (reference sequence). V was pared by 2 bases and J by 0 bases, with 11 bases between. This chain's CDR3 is CASSLTGESSNQPQHF. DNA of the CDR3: TGTGCCAGCAGTTTAACTGGGGAAAGTAGCAATCAGCCCCAGCATTTT.